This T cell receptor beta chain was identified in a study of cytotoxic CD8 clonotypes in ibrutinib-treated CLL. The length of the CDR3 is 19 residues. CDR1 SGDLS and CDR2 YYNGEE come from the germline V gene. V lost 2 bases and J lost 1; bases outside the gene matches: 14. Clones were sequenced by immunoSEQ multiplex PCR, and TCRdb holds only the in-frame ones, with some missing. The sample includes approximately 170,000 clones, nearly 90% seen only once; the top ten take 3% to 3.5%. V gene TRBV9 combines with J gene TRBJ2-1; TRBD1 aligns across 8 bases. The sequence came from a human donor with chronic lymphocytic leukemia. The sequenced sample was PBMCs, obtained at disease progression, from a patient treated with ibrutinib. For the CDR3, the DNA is TGTGCCAGCAGCGTTCAGGAAACCAGGGGGCTAGGGTCCTACAATGAGCAGTTCTTC. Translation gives CASSVQETRGLGSYNEQFF.